This TCR beta chain is drawn from a study of blood T cell repertoires in COVID-19. Study context: COVID-19 samples from acute and convalescent phases originated in the United States, Italy and Spain. Sources were T cells, B-cell-depleted T cells, or PBMCs; the material itself was cDNA or gDNA.

The table lists this clone with a count of one. The authors' processing: Quantification of nucleated cells was approximated via reference gene primer amplification. Clones were sequenced by immunoSEQ multiplex PCR, and TCRdb holds only the in-frame ones, with some missing. That table is the source of V, J and clone size, and D and trimming were worked out from the DNA. The sample consists of some 270,000 clones, 70% to 90% of them appearing once. Trimming stripped 1 base from V and 7 bases from J, with 19 bases between. Germline-derived CDR1 and CDR2 are MGHDK and SYGVNS. This CDR3 region has 16 residues.

The sequencing input was peripheral blood. The source is a woman in her seventies with acute or convalescent COVID-19. The rearrangement uses TRBV25-1 and TRBJ1-2; possible D gene TRBD1, 5 bases. This CDR3 is CASSESNRQGWFGYTF. The CDR3, as DNA: TGTGCCAGCAGTGAATCAAACCGGCAGGGTTGGTTTGGCTACACCTTC.